This T cell receptor beta chain was retrieved from a study of control samples from healthy donors and cancer patients. This table comes from immunoSEQ multiplex PCR, and its TCRdb copy is limited to in-frame clones, with some not included. The table has fewer than 200,000 clones, around nine tenths seen once. The CDR3 contains 12 residues. Trimming removed 2 bases from V and 5 bases from J, with 7 bases in between. The V gene's germline CDR1 is MNHEY and CDR2 SMNVEV (reference sequence). This sequence originates from a man aged 25-40 years in good health. The chain recombines TRBV27 with TRBJ2-7; D is perhaps TRBD2 (5 bases). Sequencing input: blood. The CDR3 loop is CASSLLAHEQYF. In nucleotides, the CDR3 is TGTGCCAGCAGTTTACTAGCCCACGAGCAGTACTTC.